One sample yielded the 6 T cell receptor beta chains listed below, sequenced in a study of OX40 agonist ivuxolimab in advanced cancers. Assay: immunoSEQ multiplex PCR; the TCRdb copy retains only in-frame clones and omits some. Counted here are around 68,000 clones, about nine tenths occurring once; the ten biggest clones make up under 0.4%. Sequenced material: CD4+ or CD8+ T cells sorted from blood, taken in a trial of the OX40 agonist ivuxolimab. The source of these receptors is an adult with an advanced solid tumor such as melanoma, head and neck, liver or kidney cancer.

This chain's CDR3 is CASSVDRQETQYF. As DNA, the CDR3 is TGTGCCAGCAGCGTAGATAGACAAGAGACCCAGTACTTC. V usage is TRBV9 and J usage is TRBJ2-5, with D hard to call. Germline CDR1 is SGDLS and CDR2 is YYNGEE. CDR3 length: 13 amino acids. V lost 0 bases, J lost 2 bases, and 5 bases lay in between.

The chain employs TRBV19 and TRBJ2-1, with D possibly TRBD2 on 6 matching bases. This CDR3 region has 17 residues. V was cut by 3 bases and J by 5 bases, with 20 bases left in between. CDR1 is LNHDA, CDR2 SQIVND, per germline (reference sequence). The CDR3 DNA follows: TGTGCCAGTAGTATGCTAGCCAGACTAGAAGGGGACAATGAGCAGTTCTTC. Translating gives CASSMLARLEGDNEQFF.

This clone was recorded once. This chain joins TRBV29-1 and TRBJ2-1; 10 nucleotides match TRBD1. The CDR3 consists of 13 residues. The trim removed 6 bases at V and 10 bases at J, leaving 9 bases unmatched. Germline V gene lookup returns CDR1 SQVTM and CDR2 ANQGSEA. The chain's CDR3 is CSVAGTGVWEQFF. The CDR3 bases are TGCAGCGTGGCCGGGACAGGGGTTTGGGAGCAGTTCTTC.

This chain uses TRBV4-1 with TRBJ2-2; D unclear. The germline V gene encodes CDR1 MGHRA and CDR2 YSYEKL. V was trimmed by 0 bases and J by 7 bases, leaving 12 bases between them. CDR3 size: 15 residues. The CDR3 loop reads CASSQDGSTIGELFF. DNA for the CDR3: TGCGCCAGCAGCCAAGACGGCTCCACCATCGGGGAGCTGTTTTTT.

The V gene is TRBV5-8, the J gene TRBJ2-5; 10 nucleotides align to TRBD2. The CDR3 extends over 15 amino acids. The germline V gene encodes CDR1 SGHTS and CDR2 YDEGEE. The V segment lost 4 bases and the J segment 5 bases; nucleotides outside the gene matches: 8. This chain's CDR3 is CASSTGTSVEETQYF. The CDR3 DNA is TGTGCCAGCAGCACCGGGACTAGCGTGGAGGAGACCCAGTACTTC.

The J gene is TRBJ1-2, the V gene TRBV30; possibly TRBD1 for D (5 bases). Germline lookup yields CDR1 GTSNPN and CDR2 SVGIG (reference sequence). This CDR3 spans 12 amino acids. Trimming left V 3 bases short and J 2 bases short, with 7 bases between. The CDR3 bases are TGTGCCTGGAGGCGGGGGAACTATGGCTACACCTTC. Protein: CAWRRGNYGYTF.